The 31 T cell receptor beta chains given below trace back to one sample, sequenced in a study of blood T cell repertoires in COVID-19. This table comes from immunoSEQ multiplex PCR, and its TCRdb copy is limited to in-frame clones, with some not included. The table records 210,000 or so clones, just under 90% of them present only once. The specimen sequenced was peripheral blood. These receptors all come from a man in his thirties or forties with COVID-19, enrolled during active disease.

The J gene is TRBJ2-7, the V gene TRBV2; the match to TRBD1 covers 7 bases. Germline lookup yields CDR1 SNHLY and CDR2 FYNNEI. The CDR3 is 12 residues long. V shed 11 bases and J 6 bases; nucleotides not matched to a gene: 10. CDR3 protein: CAGSYRGGEQYF. The CDR3 DNA follows: TGTGCCGGTTCATACAGGGGCGGCGAGCAGTACTTC.

The rearrangement links TRBV18 to TRBJ1-1, with D perhaps matching TRBD1 (6 bases). From germline, CDR1 is KGHSH and CDR2 LQKENI. Trimming removed 3 bases at V and 8 bases at J, with 10 bases between. The CDR3 runs 12 residues. This CDR3 is CASSPKRGEAFF. The CDR3 region has the DNA TGTGCCAGCTCACCGAAAAGGGGGGAAGCTTTCTTT.

The chain joins TRBV6-6 to TRBJ1-5, with D tentatively TRBD1 (6 bases). Trimming pared 4 bases from V and 5 bases from J, leaving 12 bases between. The CDR3 consists of 14 residues. Germline values: CDR1 MNHNY, CDR2 SVGAGI (reference sequence). The CDR3 nucleotides read TGTGCCAGCAGTTCACAGGGTTTCGATCAGCCCCAGCATTTT. Translating it yields CASSSQGFDQPQHF.

The rearrangement joins TRBV7-3 to TRBJ2-3, with a weak D call TRBD1 (5 bases). The CDR3 has 14 amino acids. Germline-derived CDR1 and CDR2 are SGHTA and FQGTGA. Trimming pared 3 bases from V and 4 bases from J, leaving 11 bases between. CDR3 nucleotide sequence: TGTGCCAGCAGCTTGTCAGCAGGGTCAGATACGCAGTATTTT. It is translated as CASSLSAGSDTQYF.

This clone was detected a few times. This chain connects TRBV2 to TRBJ2-7, with D unresolved. The ends were cut back, 2 bases at V and 1 base at J, with 3 bases in the middle. The CDR3 spans 12 residues. Germline loops: CDR1 SNHLY, CDR2 FYNNEI. The CDR3 sequence: CASSEQSYEQYF. The DNA for the CDR3 is TGTGCCAGCAGTGAACAGTCCTACGAGCAGTACTTC.

This clone has just one count. This chain joins TRBV7-2 and TRBJ1-5, with D maybe TRBD1 (5 bases). V lost 5 bases to trimming and J lost 1 base, with 15 bases between them. Germline V gene data show CDR1 as SGHTA and CDR2 as FQGNSA. CDR3 size: 16 residues. CDR3 DNA: TGTGCCAGCAGCCCCGACGGGGGAGGAAGCAATCAGCCCCAGCATTTT. Translating gives CASSPDGGGSNQPQHF.

This clone has a single count. The V call is TRBV9, the J call TRBJ1-2; TRBD1 is a possible D gene (6 bases). The CDR3 has 16 amino acids. Germline CDR1 and CDR2: SGDLS and YYNGEE. V lost 0 bases, J lost 0 bases, and 12 bases lay in between. CDR3: CASSVAGQTSNYGYTF. CDR3 nucleotides: TGTGCCAGCAGCGTAGCTGGACAGACCTCTAACTATGGCTACACCTTC.

A single count supports this clone. The chain links TRBV28 to TRBJ2-3, with TRBD1 matching 7 bases. Per germline, CDR1 MDHEN and CDR2 SYDVKM. V lost 0 bases and J lost 2; bases outside the gene matches: 2. The length of the CDR3 is 15 residues. The CDR3 sequence is CASSLWTGNTDTQYF. The CDR3 nucleotides are TGTGCCAGCAGTTTATGGACAGGGAACACAGATACGCAGTATTTT.

This clone has a handful of counts. The V gene is TRBV19, the J gene TRBJ2-2; D is unclear. The V end was cut by 5 bases, the J end by 0 bases, with 7 bases between. CDR3 length: 14 residues. Looked up from germline, CDR1 is LNHDA and CDR2 is SQIVND (reference sequence). The CDR3 loop reads CASSLRTNTGELFF. The CDR3 nucleotides are TGTGCCAGTAGTCTGCGGACGAACACCGGGGAGCTGTTTTTT.

This chain links TRBV7-9 with TRBJ2-3; 9 bases agree with TRBD1. CDR3 length: 17 amino acids. V dropped 3 bases and J dropped 2; count of bases not matched to a gene: 9. The V gene's germline CDR1 is SEHNR and CDR2 FQNEAQ (reference sequence). Written as DNA, the CDR3 is TGTGCCAGCAGCTTCGATGTGGACAGGGGAGTCACAGATACGCAGTATTTT. Protein: CASSFDVDRGVTDTQYF. The full variable domain, in which reference TRBV7-9 and TRBJ2-3 provide the parts outside the CDR3, is DTGVSQNPRHKITKRGQNVTFRCDPISEHNRLYWYRQTLGQGPEFLTYFQNEAQLEKSRLLSDRFSAERPKGSFSTLEIQRTEQGDSAMYLCASSFDVDRGVTDTQYFGPGTRLTVL.

The rearrangement joins TRBV4-3 to TRBJ2-1; D may be TRBD2 (5 bases). This CDR3 comprises 14 residues. Trimming removed 4 bases at V and 5 bases at J, with 12 bases between. The germline V gene has CDR1 LGHNA and CDR2 YSLEER. The CDR3 spells CASSRLGRNNEQFF. The CDR3 nucleotides read TGCGCCAGCAGCCGCCTAGGGAGAAACAATGAGCAGTTCTTC.

This clone has a handful of counts. J is TRBJ2-7 and V is TRBV30; D remains unclear. CDR1 is GTSNPN, CDR2 SVGIG, per germline (reference sequence). Trimming removed 1 base at V and 2 bases at J, with 18 bases between. The CDR3 runs to 16 residues. CDR3 loop: CAWSAIVPLQPYEQYF. In DNA form, the CDR3 reads TGTGCCTGGAGTGCCATAGTTCCTTTACAGCCCTACGAGCAGTACTTC.

The chain has TRBV3-1 (or the pseudogene TRBV3-2) and TRBJ1-5, with 9 bases lining up with TRBD1. The V and J ends lost 4 bases and 4 bases, in that order; junction bases with no gene match: 2. The CDR3 spans 14 residues. Germline V gives CDR1 LGHDT, CDR2 YNNKEL (reference sequence). This CDR3 is CASSLGQGNQPQHF. The DNA for the CDR3 is TGTGCCAGCAGCCTCGGACAGGGGAATCAGCCCCAGCATTTT.

The chain recombines TRBV7-9 with TRBJ1-1; D ambiguous. Per germline, CDR1 SEHNR and CDR2 FQNEAQ (reference sequence). The CDR3 contains 13 residues. V dropped 6 bases and J dropped 1 base, with 9 bases sitting between them. Here the CDR3 DNA reads TGTGCCAGCAGTGTCAGTACGAACACTGAAGCTTTCTTT. This encodes CASSVSTNTEAFF.

The chain employs TRBV7-3 and TRBJ2-2; 9 bases align to TRBD2. The V and J ends lost 5 bases and 1 base, in that order; junction bases with no gene match: 5. CDR1 is SGHTA and CDR2 is FQGTGA in the germline V gene. This CDR3 spans 16 amino acids. The CDR3 region is CASSQRGALNTGELFF. The DNA for the CDR3 is TGTGCCAGCAGCCAGCGGGGGGCCCTGAACACCGGGGAGCTGTTTTTT. Filled out from reference TRBV7-3 and TRBJ2-2, the complete variable domain reads GAGVSQTPSNKVTEKGKYVELRCDPISGHTALYWYRQSLGQGPEFLIYFQGTGAADDSGLPNDRFFAVRPEGSVSTLKIQRTERGDSAVYLCASSQRGALNTGELFFGEGSRLTVL.

This clone was seen just once. This chain links TRBV19 with TRBJ1-5, with a tentative D call TRBD1 (5 bases). The CDR3 totals 16 residues. Trimming took off 3 bases at V and 6 bases at J, with 18 bases between the two ends. Germline-derived CDR1 and CDR2 are LNHDA and SQIVND (reference sequence). The CDR3 DNA sequence: TGTGCCAGTAGTATGCGGGGGGGAAGAACTCGTCAGCCCCAGCATTTT. Its protein product is CASSMRGGRTRQPQHF. Looking up the rest from reference TRBV19 and TRBJ1-5 gives the full variable domain: DGGITQSPKYLFRKEGQNVTLSCEQNLNHDAMYWYRQDPGQGLRLIYYSQIVNDFQKGDIAEGYSVSREKKESFPLTVTSAQKNPTAFYLCASSMRGGRTRQPQHFGDGTRLSIL.

This clone appeared a few times. The J gene is TRBJ1-2, the V gene TRBV7-2; D is undetermined. Germline CDR1 SGHTA, CDR2 FQGNSA. This CDR3 is built from 14 residues. Trimming removed 1 base from V and 9 bases from J, with 15 bases in between. The CDR3 spells CASSLDRSSDRYTF. The CDR3 DNA reads as TGTGCCAGCAGCTTAGATCGCTCGAGCGACCGCTACACCTTC. Combining the CDR3 with reference TRBV7-2 and TRBJ1-2 gives the whole variable domain GAGVSQSPSNKVTEKGKDVELRCDPISGHTALYWYRQSLGQGLEFLIYFQGNSAPDKSGLPSDRFSAERTGGSVSTLTIQRTQQEDSAVYLCASSLDRSSDRYTFGSGTRLTVV.

V is TRBV12-3 or TRBV12-4 and J is TRBJ2-5; TRBD1 might be the D (6 bases). Trimming removed 6 bases from V and 4 bases from J, with 9 bases in between. The CDR3 spans 12 residues. The CDR3 sequence: CASRSTGETQYF. CDR3 in DNA: TGTGCCAGCAGGTCGACAGGAGAGACCCAGTACTTC.

This clone was observed a single time. V gene TRBV7-9 combines with J gene TRBJ2-2; TRBD2 agrees at 14 bases. The germline V gene encodes CDR1 SEHNR and CDR2 FQNEAQ (reference sequence). V was clipped by 5 bases and J by 6 bases; unmatched bases: 14. The CDR3 totals 19 residues. The CDR3 reads CASSQRTGTSGSTAGELFF. The CDR3, as DNA: TGTGCCAGCAGCCAAAGAACCGGGACTAGCGGGAGTACCGCCGGGGAGCTGTTTTTT. Variable domain in full (rest from reference TRBV7-9 and TRBJ2-2): DTGVSQNPRHKITKRGQNVTFRCDPISEHNRLYWYRQTLGQGPEFLTYFQNEAQLEKSRLLSDRFSAERPKGSFSTLEIQRTEQGDSAMYLCASSQRTGTSGSTAGELFFGEGSRLTVL.

The chain links TRBV4-3 to TRBJ2-7, with TRBD1 matching over 9 bases. The CDR3 covers 15 residues. With V trimmed by 0 bases and J by 5 bases, 5 bases remained unmatched. CDR1 and CDR2 (germline): LGHNA, YSLEER. CDR3 DNA: TGCGCCAGCAGCCAAGAAGGGACAGGGACGGACGAGCAGTACTTC. This codes for CASSQEGTGTDEQYF.

The chain recombines TRBV7-9 with TRBJ1-2; 7 bases fit TRBD1. The CDR3 is 13 amino acids. In germline, CDR1 is SEHNR, CDR2 FQNEAQ (reference sequence). Trimming cost V 3 bases and J 4 bases; bases outside gene matches: 2. DNA of the CDR3: TGTGCCAGCAGCTTGGGACAGATCTATGGCTACACCTTC. It codes for CASSLGQIYGYTF.

The chain combines TRBV3-1 (or the pseudogene TRBV3-2) with TRBJ1-3; D unresolved. The length of the CDR3 is 15 residues. V dropped 0 bases and J dropped 2 bases, with 8 bases sitting between them. The germline V gene encodes CDR1 LGHDT and CDR2 YNNKEL (reference sequence). CDR3 bases: TGTGCCAGCAGCCAAGAAAATATAGCTGGAAACACCATATATTTT. It specifies CASSQENIAGNTIYF.

A few counts support this clone. Other DNA sequences in this sample translate to the same CDR3. The chain couples TRBV6-6 to TRBJ2-3; D not resolved. V was trimmed by 4 bases and J by 1 base, leaving 6 bases between them. Germline CDR1 and CDR2: MNHNY and SVGAGI (reference sequence). This CDR3 has 13 residues. CDR3 nucleotide sequence: TGTGCCAGCAGTTTAGCAGGCACAGATACGCAGTATTTT. Protein product: CASSLAGTDTQYF.

The V call is TRBV27, the J call TRBJ2-2; D not resolved. V shed 7 bases and J shed 2 bases, with 11 bases lying between them. Germline-derived CDR1 and CDR2 are MNHEY and SMNVEV (reference sequence). This CDR3 region has 14 residues. The CDR3 coding sequence is TGTGCCAGCAAACAGAGCCGAAACACCGGGGAGCTGTTTTTT. It is translated as CASKQSRNTGELFF.

J is TRBJ2-1 and V is TRBV5-4; the match to TRBD2 covers 8 bases. Germline lookup yields CDR1 SGHNT and CDR2 YYREEE (reference sequence). V shed 7 bases, J shed 7 bases, and the junction held 13 bases outside the gene matches. There are 15 residues in the CDR3. This CDR3 reads CASGSLSGMRNEQFF. DNA of the CDR3: TGTGCCAGCGGAAGTCTTAGCGGGATGAGGAATGAGCAGTTCTTC.

V usage is TRBV9 and J usage is TRBJ2-3; 13 nucleotides line up with TRBD2. CDR3 length equals 17 residues. Germline CDR1 SGDLS, CDR2 YYNGEE. After removal of 1 base from V and 1 base from J, the junction contained 3 bases not matched to a gene. This CDR3 reads CASSVQGTSGGTDTQYF. The DNA of the CDR3 is TGTGCCAGCAGCGTACAAGGGACTAGCGGGGGCACAGATACGCAGTATTTT. Filled out from reference TRBV9 and TRBJ2-3, the complete variable domain reads DSGVTQTPKHLITATGQRVTLRCSPRSGDLSVYWYQQSLDQGLQFLIQYYNGEERAKGNILERFSAQQFPDLHSELNLSSLELGDSALYFCASSVQGTSGGTDTQYFGPGTRLTVL.

The V call is TRBV28, the J call TRBJ2-7; a weak D match, TRBD2 (7 bases). Trimming took off 7 bases at V and 0 bases at J, with 13 bases between the two ends. Germline assignment: CDR1 MDHEN and CDR2 SYDVKM. The CDR3 has 14 amino acids. CDR3 sequence: CASKGGGSSYEQYF. CDR3 nucleotides: TGTGCCAGCAAGGGAGGGGGTAGCTCCTACGAGCAGTACTTC.

The rearrangement joins TRBV19 to TRBJ2-3; 10 nucleotides line up with TRBD2. CDR3 size: 16 residues. Trimming cost V 4 bases and J 3 bases; bases outside gene matches: 7. Germline loops: CDR1 LNHDA, CDR2 SQIVND (reference sequence). CDR3: CASSTHSGGRTDTQYF. Here the CDR3 DNA reads TGTGCCAGTAGTACCCATAGCGGGGGGAGAACAGATACGCAGTATTTT.

The V call is TRBV2, the J call TRBJ2-7, with 12 positions matching TRBD2. V lost 1 base, J lost 2 bases, and 9 bases stayed unmatched. CDR1 and CDR2 (germline): SNHLY, FYNNEI. This CDR3 comprises 18 residues. DNA of the CDR3: TGTGCCAGCAGTGAAGTTCCCTCCGGACTAGCGGGAACCTACGAGCAGTACTTC. Translation gives CASSEVPSGLAGTYEQYF. Complete variable domain (other parts from reference TRBV2 and TRBJ2-7): EPEVTQTPSHQVTQMGQEVILRCVPISNHLYFYWYRQILGQKVEFLVSFYNNEISEKSEIFDDQFSVERPDGSNFTLKIRSTKLEDSAMYFCASSEVPSGLAGTYEQYFGPGTRLTVT.

The sample holds one count of this clone. Other DNA sequences in this specimen translate into the identical CDR3. The rearrangement joins TRBV4-1 to TRBJ1-2; 9 bases line up with TRBD1. The germline gives CDR1 MGHRA, CDR2 YSYEKL. The V and J ends lost 4 bases and 5 bases, in that order; junction bases with no gene match: 5. CDR3 size: 14 residues. CDR3 residues: CASSPGTGNYGYTF. The CDR3, as DNA: TGCGCCAGCAGCCCCGGGACAGGGAATTATGGCTACACCTTC.

The V gene is TRBV29-1, the J gene TRBJ1-2; D gene unclear. Germline CDR1 and CDR2: SQVTM and ANQGSEA. V was pared by 6 bases and J by 0 bases, with 20 bases between. The CDR3 is 16 residues long. The CDR3 DNA sequence: TGCAGCGTCCTGAGTTGGGCCGTGACTACTAACTATGGCTACACCTTC. It specifies CSVLSWAVTTNYGYTF.